Listed here is a single T cell receptor (beta chain). Profiling relied on immunoSEQ multiplex PCR, and the TCRdb table lists in-frame clones only, not all of them. The data contain tens of thousands of clones, approximately 76% of them singletons. This specimen belongs to a study of blood T cell repertoires in COVID-19. As for the study in general: The United States, Italy and Spain provided the acute and convalescent COVID-19 samples. T cells, B-cell-depleted T cells, or PBMCs provided the cDNA or gDNA that served as material.

V was cut by 3 bases and J by 2 bases, with 20 bases left in between. Germline CDR1 MGHRA, CDR2 YSYEKL. The CDR3 is made up of 19 amino acids. This rearrangement joins TRBV4-1 to TRBJ2-6; TRBD1 is a possible D gene (6 bases). The sample taken for sequencing was peripheral blood. The TCR originated in a man in his 70s with active or convalescent COVID-19. The CDR3: CASSHPLQGLKAGANVLTF. The CDR3 DNA reads as TGCGCCAGCAGCCACCCATTACAGGGATTGAAGGCTGGGGCCAACGTCCTGACTTTC.